These T cell receptor beta chains were read from a single sample in a study of cytomegalovirus exposure and HLA in healthy donors. The assay was immunoSEQ multiplex PCR, and TCRdb's table has in-frame clones only and misses some. The table shows about 150,000 clones, with around 80% occurring only once. The sequenced sample was PBMCs. The receptors stem from a middle-aged woman in good health and CMV-seropositive. CDR3s include the opening cysteine and the closing phenylalanine or tryptophan. The D gene is left open where the match is weak. Size values are once, few and many counts, or a class for expanded clones, and some rows have none.

j_call clone_size v_call d_call cdr3_nt cdr3_aa
TRBJ2-1 - TRBV28 TRBD1 TGTGCCAGCAGGGCTCCCGGACAGGGGGTTCGTTGGGGAACAGAGAGCGAGCAGTTCTTC CASRAPGQGVRWGTESEQFF
TRBJ2-7 - TRBV28 TRBD2 TGTGCCAGCAGTCCATCCATCGGGGGAGGGATAGGGTCGAGCTCCTACGAGCAGTACTTC CASSPSIGGGIGSSSYEQYF
TRBJ2-7 - TRBV6-1 TRBD2 TGTGCCAGCACTGGACTAGCGGCCCCTTACGAGCAGTACTTC CASTGLAAPYEQYF
TRBJ2-1 - TRBV4-2 TRBD2 TGTGCCAGCAGCCAAGATCCGAGCGGGGGATACAATGAGCAGTTCTTC CASSQDPSGGYNEQFF
TRBJ1-1 once TRBV11-3 - TGTGCCAGCAGCTTCCAGGGCTCGAACACTGAAGCTTTCTTT CASSFQGSNTEAFF
TRBJ2-2 - TRBV9 TRBD2 TGTGCCAGCAGCCCTTCCGGCGGGGGTACCGGGGAGCTGTTTTTT CASSPSGGGTGELFF
TRBJ2-7 - TRBV10-1 TRBD2 TGCGCCAGCAGTGAGAGGCAGCTAGCGGGGATGGATGAGCAGTACTTC CASSERQLAGMDEQYF
TRBJ1-5 few TRBV6-6 - TGTGCCAGCCTCGAAGGGGCCTATAGCAATCAGCCCCAGCATTTT CASLEGAYSNQPQHF
TRBJ2-7 - TRBV4-1 TRBD1 TGCGCCAGCAGCCTAGGGACAGTCTCGACCTACGAGCAGTACTTC CASSLGTVSTYEQYF
TRBJ1-6 - TRBV6-5 - TGTGCCAGCAGTTACTCATGGAGCTCCTATAATTCACCCCTCCACTTT CASSYSWSSYNSPLHF
TRBJ1-4 - TRBV6-1 - TGTGCCAGCAGTGGTCAGACTCGGGAAAAACTGTTTTTT CASSGQTREKLFF
TRBJ2-7 - TRBV5-1 TRBD2 TGCGCCAGCAGCCCCGGGACTAGCGGCTACGAGCAGTACTTC CASSPGTSGYEQYF
TRBJ2-1 - TRBV7-3 - TGTGCCAGCAGCTTAACGCCGCAGGGTTCCGGCTACACCGACAATGAGCAGTTCTTC CASSLTPQGSGYTDNEQFF
TRBJ2-7 - TRBV6-4 TRBD1 TGTGCCAGCAGTGGACCCTCGGGACAGGCCTCCTACGAGCAGTACTTC CASSGPSGQASYEQYF
TRBJ2-3 - TRBV4-2 - TGTGCCAGCAGCCAACTCGCGGGAAAAGCAGATACGCAGTATTTT CASSQLAGKADTQYF
TRBJ2-7 few TRBV4-1 TRBD2 TGCGCCAGCAGCCAGGGAGCGGGAGTCGGCTACGAGCAGTACTTC CASSQGAGVGYEQYF
TRBJ2-5 - TRBV5-4 TRBD1 TGTGCCAGCACCGACTCCGGGACAGGCCCCCAAGAGACCCAGTACTTC CASTDSGTGPQETQYF
TRBJ2-7 - TRBV10-2 TRBD2 TGCGCCAGCAGTGAGCCATTCCGGGGGGATGAGCAGTACTTC CASSEPFRGDEQYF